The next 5 T cell receptor beta chains were all read from a single sample in a study of shared clonotypes between healthy human individuals. Repertoires were generated with immunoSEQ multiplex PCR, while TCRdb's copy carries only in-frame clones and drops some. The sample records approximately 500,000 clones, 90% to 96% being singletons. Input material: naive CD4+ T cells sorted from blood. Sample subset: CD45RA+ positively selected. The receptors come from a woman between 25 and 40 years old in good health.

For this clone: Other DNA sequences in the sample encode the same CDR3. The gene calls are TRBV19 and TRBJ1-1; D may be TRBD1 (5 bases). Trimming took 3 bases from V and 7 from J, leaving 9 bases between them. CDR1 LNHDA and CDR2 SQIVND come from the germline V gene (reference sequence). The CDR3 runs to 12 residues. The CDR3 coding sequence is TGTGCCAGTAGTATCGGGAGGGGTGAAGCTTTCTTT. Its translation is CASSIGRGEAFF.

The V call is TRBV5-4, the J call TRBJ2-3; D not certain. The CDR3 length is 14 residues. The germline CDR1 and CDR2 sequences are SGHNT and YYREEE (reference sequence). V was pared by 4 bases and J by 0 bases, with 9 bases between. CDR3 sequence: CASSLRDSTDTQYF. CDR3 DNA: TGTGCCAGCAGCCTCAGAGACAGCACAGATACGCAGTATTTT.

The chain joins TRBV5-1 to TRBJ2-7, with D tentatively TRBD1 or TRBD2 (5 bases each). In germline, CDR1 is SGHRS, CDR2 YFSETQ. V was cut by 4 bases and J by 7 bases, with 15 bases left in between. This CDR3 spans 13 amino acids. The CDR3 region has the DNA TGCGCCAGCAGCACGGGACCGACGGGTGAGCAGTACTTC. It is translated as CASSTGPTGEQYF.

This chain uses TRBV4-1 with TRBJ1-4, with D hard to call. V lost 8 bases to trimming and J lost 8 bases, with 21 bases between them. Germline-derived CDR1 and CDR2 are MGHRA and YSYEKL. CDR3 length: 15 residues. The CDR3 DNA follows: TGCGCCAGCCCCGTGGCAGAAGACAATACCGAAAAACTGTTTTTT. Its protein product is CASPVAEDNTEKLFF.

The chain carries TRBV10-3 and TRBJ1-1; no reliable D call. Germline values: CDR1 ENHRY, CDR2 SYGVKD. The CDR3 totals 13 residues. With 10 bases removed from V and 0 bases from J, the gap between germline ends came to 12 bases. CDR3 residues: CATGGGMNTEAFF. CDR3 in DNA: TGTGCCACCGGCGGAGGGATGAACACTGAAGCTTTCTTT.